Each of the 15 T cell receptor beta chains below was sequenced from the same sample in a study of blood T cell repertoires in COVID-19. Produced via immunoSEQ multiplex PCR; TCRdb's table is partial and in-frame only. Of 300,000 to 450,000 clones in the sample, around 90% are singletons; the top ten hold more than 0.95%. Sample: PBMCs or T cells enriched from blood (not recorded which). The receptor source for this set is a woman under 30 who had recovered from COVID-19.

CDR3 region: CSAGQWDRGQPTYIYEQYF. The CDR3 nucleotides read TGCAGCGCCGGACAATGGGACAGGGGGCAACCGACGTACATCTACGAGCAGTACTTC. J is TRBJ2-7 and V is TRBV29-1; 12 nucleotides line up with TRBD1. The CDR3 covers 19 residues. Germline CDR1 and CDR2: SQVTM and ANQGSEA. The ends lost 7 bases at V and 3 bases at J; junction bases unmatched: 22.

This sequence joins TRBV2 and TRBJ2-5; D is perhaps TRBD1 (5 bases). CDR3 length: 13 amino acids. CDR1 and CDR2 (germline): SNHLY, FYNNEI. V was shortened by 6 bases and J by 2 bases, with 10 bases between the two germline ends. The CDR3 DNA sequence: TGTGCCAGCAGAGACAGTGGACAAGAGACCCAGTACTTC. Its protein product is CASRDSGQETQYF.

The chain recombines TRBV11-2 with TRBJ2-3; 10 nucleotides agree with TRBD2. Trimming took 6 bases from V and 1 from J; bases not matched to a gene: 4. Germline V gene sequence: CDR1 SGHAT, CDR2 FQNNGV. This CDR3 is 15 amino acids long. Written as DNA, the CDR3 is TGTGCCAGCAGGTTTAGCGGGGGGCGCACAGATACGCAGTATTTT. Translation gives CASRFSGGRTDTQYF.

The genes are TRBV5-1 and TRBJ1-6; 7 bases map to TRBD1. The CDR3 consists of 15 residues. The germline gives CDR1 SGHRS, CDR2 YFSETQ. V lost 1 base, J lost 9 bases, and 7 bases stayed unmatched. Written as DNA, the CDR3 is TGCGCCAGCAGCTTGACAGGGGCGGGAGGTTCACCCCTCCACTTT. Its protein is CASSLTGAGGSPLHF.

J is TRBJ2-7 and V is TRBV30, with D possibly being TRBD1 (5 bases). Trimming took 1 base from V and 3 from J, leaving 13 bases between them. From germline, CDR1 is GTSNPN and CDR2 SVGIG (reference sequence). CDR3 length equals 14 residues. CDR3 loop: CAWSEFLGVYEQYF. For the CDR3, the DNA is TGTGCCTGGAGTGAATTTTTAGGGGTCTACGAGCAGTACTTC.

The gene calls are TRBV19 and TRBJ1-4; 7 nucleotides agree with TRBD1. V was clipped by 7 bases and J by 7 bases; unmatched bases: 9. CDR3 size: 14 residues. Germline V gene data show CDR1 as LNHDA and CDR2 as SQIVND (reference sequence). CDR3: CASTLTGNFEKLFF. The CDR3, as DNA: TGTGCCAGTACTCTGACAGGGAACTTTGAAAAACTGTTTTTT.

V gene TRBV20-1 combines with J gene TRBJ2-7; D call uncertain. This CDR3 contains 13 residues. Between the trimmed V and J ends, which lost 5 bases and 1 base, there was a span of 12 bases. CDR1 is DFQATT and CDR2 is SNEGSKA in the germline V gene (reference sequence). CDR3 in amino acids: CSAGVVRSYEQYF. CDR3 sequence (DNA): TGCAGTGCTGGTGTGGTCCGGTCCTACGAGCAGTACTTC.

The rearrangement joins TRBV2 to TRBJ2-4, with 10 nucleotides matching TRBD1. The CDR3 totals 15 residues. The V segment lost 6 bases and the J segment 3 bases; nucleotides outside the gene matches: 5. Germline V gene lookup returns CDR1 SNHLY and CDR2 FYNNEI. DNA of the CDR3: TGTGCCAGCAGAGACAGGGGGCGTGACAAAAACATTCAGTACTTC. Encoded protein: CASRDRGRDKNIQYF.

This clone appeared a single time. J is TRBJ2-3 and V is TRBV4-1; the D gene is possibly TRBD1 (6 bases). V lost 0 bases and J lost 1, with 14 bases in between. This CDR3 contains 17 residues. From germline, CDR1 is MGHRA and CDR2 YSYEKL. The DNA for the CDR3 is TGCGCCAGCAGCCAAGATTTTTTGGCAGGGGGCACAGATACGCAGTATTTT. Translating it yields CASSQDFLAGGTDTQYF.

The chain is built from TRBV3-1 (or the pseudogene TRBV3-2) and TRBJ2-5; 9 bases align to TRBD2. The CDR3 consists of 16 residues. J was trimmed by 4 bases and V by 1 base; bases with no gene match: 7. The germline V gene encodes CDR1 LGHDT and CDR2 YNNKEL (reference sequence). The DNA of the CDR3 is TGTGCCAGCAGCCAAGGCGTACCTAGCGGGGCAGAGACCCAGTACTTC. Translation: CASSQGVPSGAETQYF.

This chain connects TRBV29-1 to TRBJ1-1; D is uncertain. From germline, CDR1 is SQVTM and CDR2 ANQGSEA. The CDR3 loop spans 17 amino acids. The V and J ends lost 6 bases and 0 bases respectively, with 23 bases between them. The CDR3 spells CSVKGLPFQNLNTEAFF. Written as DNA, the CDR3 is TGCAGCGTGAAAGGACTTCCCTTTCAAAACTTGAACACTGAAGCTTTCTTT.

The chain has TRBV11-3 and TRBJ2-5; 8 bases are shared with TRBD2. Germline assignment: CDR1 SGHNT and CDR2 YENEEA. V gave up 5 bases and J gave up 4 bases; unmatched junction bases: 3. The CDR3 is 13 residues long. CDR3 region: CASSIGGGETQYF. In nucleotides, the CDR3 is TGTGCCAGCAGCATCGGGGGGGGAGAGACCCAGTACTTC.

The chain combines TRBV10-3 with TRBJ1-2; TRBD1 matches 7 bases. Looked up from germline, CDR1 is ENHRY and CDR2 is SYGVKD. The V and J ends lost 8 bases and 3 bases, in that order; junction bases with no gene match: 6. The CDR3 sequence is 13 residues long. The CDR3 region has the DNA TGTGCCATCTCTTCAGACAGGGACTATGGCTACACCTTC. Translating gives CAISSDRDYGYTF.

The chain uses TRBV5-6 and TRBJ1-4; 7 nucleotides match TRBD1. The V segment lost 4 bases and the J segment 8 bases; nucleotides outside the gene matches: 5. The CDR3 is made up of 13 amino acids. CDR1 and CDR2 from the germline V gene are SGHDT and YYEEEE. The DNA for the CDR3 is TGTGCCAGCAGCCGAGGGGGCCAAGAAAAACTGTTTTTT. Encoded protein: CASSRGGQEKLFF.

This sequence joins TRBV18 and TRBJ1-2; 12 bases are a match to TRBD1. Germline CDR1 reads KGHSH; CDR2 reads LQKENI. The CDR3 consists of 14 residues. After removal of 5 bases from V and 8 bases from J, the junction contained 6 bases not matched to a gene. The CDR3 here is CASSSPGQGAGYTF. The CDR3 DNA reads TGTGCCAGCTCATCGCCGGGACAGGGGGCAGGCTACACCTTC.